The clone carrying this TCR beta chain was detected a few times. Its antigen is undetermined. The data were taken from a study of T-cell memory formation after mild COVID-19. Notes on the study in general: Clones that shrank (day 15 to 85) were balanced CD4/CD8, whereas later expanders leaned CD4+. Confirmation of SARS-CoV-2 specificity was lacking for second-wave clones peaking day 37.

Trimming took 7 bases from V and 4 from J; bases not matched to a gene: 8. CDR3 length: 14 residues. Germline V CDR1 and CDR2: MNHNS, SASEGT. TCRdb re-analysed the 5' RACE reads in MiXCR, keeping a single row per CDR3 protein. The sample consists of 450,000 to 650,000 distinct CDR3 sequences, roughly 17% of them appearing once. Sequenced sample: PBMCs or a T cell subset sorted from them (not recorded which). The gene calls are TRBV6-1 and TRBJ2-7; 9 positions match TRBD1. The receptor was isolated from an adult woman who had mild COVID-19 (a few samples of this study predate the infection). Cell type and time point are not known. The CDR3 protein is CASNWGQGAYEQYF. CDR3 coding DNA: TGTGCCAGCAATTGGGGACAGGGTGCGTACGAGCAGTACTTC.